This TCR beta chain was sequenced in a study of long-term antiretroviral therapy in people with HIV. Researchers ran immunoSEQ v3.0 at survey level. The method was immunoSEQ multiplex PCR; TCRdb's version includes in-frame clones alone and lacks a portion of them. The sample has 15,000 or so clones, around 85% seen once; the top ten hold around 13%. This clone was picked up a small number of times. Germline lookup yields CDR1 MNHNS and CDR2 SASEGT. The CDR3 is made up of 19 amino acids. Trimming at V came to 0 bases and at J to 0 bases, leaving 10 bases not matched to a gene. Sequenced here: unsorted PBMCs, sampled approximately 1.3 years before starting antiretroviral therapy. The TCR originated in a man between 25 and 39 years old with HIV. The chain links TRBV6-1 to TRBJ2-3; 9 nucleotides agree with TRBD2. The CDR3 coding sequence is TGTGCCAGCAGTGAAGCGTGGGCGGGAGGGTTTTCTAGCACAGATACGCAGTATTTT. It codes for CASSEAWAGGFSSTDTQYF.